The 21 T cell receptor beta chains listed next were all sequenced from one sample in a study of cytomegalovirus exposure and HLA in healthy donors. Amplification used 60 Vbeta primers and 13 Jbeta primers. Assay used: immunoSEQ multiplex PCR; TCRdb lists only in-frame clones, some missing. The sample carries 150,000 to 200,000 clones, around 68% recorded once. The specimen was PBMCs. These receptors were taken from a man between 35 and 55 years old in good health and CMV-seronegative.

This chain links TRBV9 with TRBJ2-2, with D unclear. Germline V CDR1 and CDR2: SGDLS, YYNGEE. Between the trimmed V and J ends, which lost 3 bases and 4 bases, there was a span of 13 bases. This CDR3 has 15 amino acids. In DNA, the CDR3 is TGTGCCAGCAGCGCACAGCCCACTCTCACCGGGGAGCTGTTTTTT. Its translation: CASSAQPTLTGELFF.

The chain is built from TRBV30 and TRBJ2-5; a weak D match, TRBD1 (5 bases). Germline V gene data show CDR1 as GTSNPN and CDR2 as SVGIG (reference sequence). V was shortened by 0 bases and J by 5 bases, with 10 bases between the two germline ends. The CDR3 extends over 13 amino acids. The CDR3 coding sequence is TGTGCCTGGAGTGTAATGGGGCGGGAGACCCAGTACTTC. It codes for CAWSVMGRETQYF.

This CDR3 reads CASSLGGSGGSPLHF. The CDR3 nucleotides are TGTGCCAGCAGCTTAGGGGGGTCTGGGGGCTCACCCCTCCACTTT. The rearrangement uses TRBV7-9 and TRBJ1-6, with D tentatively TRBD1 (6 bases). From germline, CDR1 is SEHNR and CDR2 FQNEAQ (reference sequence). The CDR3 has 15 residues. Trimming stripped 1 base from V and 10 bases from J, with 14 bases between.

This clone has a handful of counts. DNA for the CDR3: TGTGCCAGCAGCTCTTTGGGCGGGGGGCAGTTGGATACGCAGTATTTT. This encodes CASSSLGGGQLDTQYF. This sequence joins TRBV7-2 and TRBJ2-3, with 8 bases that match TRBD2. The junction had 12 bases not matched to a gene; V was cut back by 4 bases and J by 6 bases. This CDR3 spans 16 amino acids. Germline V gives CDR1 SGHTA, CDR2 FQGNSA.

CDR3 sequence (DNA): TGTGCCAGTAGTCAGGGGCCCGGGGTGGGCCAGCCCCAGCATTTT. Protein: CASSQGPGVGQPQHF. The gene calls are TRBV19 and TRBJ1-5, with D possibly being TRBD1 (6 bases). The CDR3 contains 15 residues. CDR1 and CDR2 from the germline V gene are LNHDA and SQIVND (reference sequence). V lost 5 bases and J lost 7, with 18 bases in between.

The rearrangement joins TRBV5-8 to TRBJ2-3, with 7 nucleotides matching TRBD2. Germline trimming cut 4 bases from V and 2 bases from J; bases unmatched to any gene: 13. CDR1 SGHTS and CDR2 YDEGEE come from the germline V gene. The CDR3 length is 17 residues. CDR3 nucleotide sequence: TGTGCCAGCAGCAAACAGACTCAGCGGGGCCACACAGATACGCAGTATTTT. Protein product: CASSKQTQRGHTDTQYF.

This CDR3 is CASSLTRSNTEAFF. The DNA for the CDR3 is TGCGCCAGCAGCTTGACCCGGTCTAACACTGAAGCTTTCTTT. The genes are TRBV5-1 and TRBJ1-1; D ambiguous. The CDR3 loop spans 14 amino acids. CDR1 is SGHRS, CDR2 YFSETQ, per germline. V was cut by 1 base and J by 2 bases, with 9 bases left in between.

This rearrangement joins TRBV25-1 to TRBJ1-1; 9 bases are a match to TRBD1. CDR1 MGHDK and CDR2 SYGVNS come from the germline V gene. The V gene end was trimmed by 5 bases and the J gene end by 6 bases; junction bases not matched to a gene: 13. The CDR3 runs to 16 residues. CDR3 sequence reads: CASSPSSTGGRAEAFF. The DNA for the CDR3 is TGTGCCAGCAGTCCTAGCTCGACAGGGGGACGCGCTGAAGCTTTCTTT.

V is TRBV30 and J is TRBJ2-5; 9 nucleotides match TRBD1. Germline loops: CDR1 GTSNPN, CDR2 SVGIG (reference sequence). The CDR3 runs 13 residues. The V and J ends lost 4 bases and 7 bases, in that order; junction bases with no gene match: 7. The CDR3: CAWKGQGLGTQYF. The CDR3 DNA reads as TGTGCCTGGAAAGGACAGGGGTTGGGGACCCAGTACTTC.

The rearrangement joins TRBV10-3 to TRBJ2-5; D is possibly TRBD2 (6 bases). The CDR3 is 17 amino acids. Between the trimmed V and J ends, which lost 3 bases and 3 bases, there was a span of 20 bases. Germline V gene data show CDR1 as ENHRY and CDR2 as SYGVKD. The CDR3 region is CAISDGTSDLAKETQYF. CDR3 sequence (DNA): TGTGCCATCAGTGATGGAACGTCGGATCTAGCGAAAGAGACCCAGTACTTC.

The chain joins TRBV5-6 to TRBJ2-2; the match to TRBD1 covers 10 bases. Germline lookup yields CDR1 SGHDT and CDR2 YYEEEE. The CDR3 loop spans 16 amino acids. V shed 4 bases, J shed 4 bases, and the junction held 7 bases outside the gene matches. CDR3: CASSPTGGRSTGELFF. CDR3 bases: TGTGCCAGCAGCCCGACAGGGGGCCGGAGCACCGGGGAGCTGTTTTTT.

The chain has TRBV6-5 and TRBJ2-7, with 8 bases lining up with TRBD1. The J segment lost 6 bases and the V segment lost 6 bases, leaving 10 bases of the junction unmatched. This CDR3 has 14 amino acids. From germline, CDR1 is MNHEY and CDR2 SVGAGI. The CDR3 sequence: CASSRTGSSREQYF. Written as DNA, the CDR3 is TGTGCCAGCAGCCGGACAGGGTCGAGTCGCGAGCAGTACTTC.

The sample holds one count of this clone. The V call is TRBV7-9, the J call TRBJ2-3, with TRBD1 identical over 8 bases. Trimming took 5 bases from V and 7 from J; bases not matched to a gene: 5. This CDR3 spans 13 amino acids. Germline loops: CDR1 SEHNR, CDR2 FQNEAQ (reference sequence). As DNA, the CDR3 is TGTGCCAGCAGCCGAACAGGGGGGTATACGCAGTATTTT. This translates into CASSRTGGYTQYF.

The gene calls are TRBV7-6 and TRBJ1-5; maybe TRBD1 (6 bases). The CDR3 covers 14 residues. Germline-derived CDR1 and CDR2 are SGHVS and FNYEAQ. Trimming shortened V by 2 bases and J by 7 bases, and 12 bases separated the two germline ends. The CDR3 is CASSLSAGAQPQHF. Written as DNA, the CDR3 is TGTGCCAGCAGCTTATCGGCAGGGGCACAGCCCCAGCATTTT.

This sequence joins TRBV7-9 and TRBJ1-2; D is undetermined. Trimming shortened V by 5 bases and J by 7 bases, and 11 bases separated the two germline ends. CDR3 size: 12 residues. CDR1 is SEHNR and CDR2 is FQNEAQ in the germline V gene (reference sequence). The CDR3 reads CASSSLTTGYTF. For the CDR3, the DNA is TGTGCCAGCAGCAGTCTCACTACTGGCTACACCTTC.

The count of this clone is one. The rearrangement uses TRBV5-4 and TRBJ1-3; TRBD1 matches 7 bases. In germline, CDR1 is SGHNT, CDR2 YYREEE (reference sequence). Unmatched junction bases numbered 7, after V lost 4 bases and J lost 0 bases. The CDR3 totals 16 residues. CDR3: CASSARTGASGNTIYF. Here the CDR3 DNA reads TGTGCCAGCAGCGCGAGGACAGGAGCCTCTGGAAACACCATATATTTT.

The chain joins TRBV6-1 to TRBJ2-2; the D gene is possibly TRBD1 (6 bases). The ends were cut back, 6 bases at V and 1 base at J, with 12 bases in the middle. CDR1 is MNHNS, CDR2 SASEGT, per germline. The CDR3 has 15 residues. CDR3: CASRATGLNTGELFF. In DNA form, the CDR3 reads TGTGCCAGCAGGGCGACAGGTTTGAACACCGGGGAGCTGTTTTTT.

This clone was recorded only once. CDR3 amino acids: CASSIGQSSTDTQYF. The CDR3 coding sequence is TGTGCCAGTAGTATAGGACAGTCTAGCACAGATACGCAGTATTTT. The V call is TRBV19, the J call TRBJ2-3, with D possibly TRBD1 on 5 matching bases. The CDR3 consists of 15 residues. Per germline, CDR1 LNHDA and CDR2 SQIVND (reference sequence). Trimming shortened V by 1 base and J by 0 bases, and 8 bases separated the two germline ends. Full variable domain (rest looked up from reference TRBV19 and TRBJ2-3): DGGITQSPKYLFRKEGQNVTLSCEQNLNHDAMYWYRQDPGQGLRLIYYSQIVNDFQKGDIAEGYSVSREKKESFPLTVTSAQKNPTAFYLCASSIGQSSTDTQYFGPGTRLTVL.

The chain employs TRBV7-2 and TRBJ1-3; TRBD1 agrees at 10 bases. The CDR3 length is 16 residues. After removal of 3 bases from V and 4 bases from J, the junction contained 6 bases not matched to a gene. Germline CDR1 reads SGHTA; CDR2 reads FQGNSA. This CDR3 reads CASSFDRGLGGNTIYF. The CDR3 nucleotides read TGTGCCAGCAGCTTCGACAGGGGGCTTGGGGGAAACACCATATATTTT.

V usage is TRBV29-1 and J usage is TRBJ2-5, with D unresolved. The CDR3 sequence is 12 residues long. V gave up 1 base and J gave up 8 bases, with 11 bases separating them. Germline CDR1 is SQVTM and CDR2 is ANQGSEA. CDR3 sequence: CSVEALGATQYF. The CDR3 DNA reads as TGCAGCGTTGAAGCGCTAGGAGCAACCCAGTACTTC.

This clone has more than one count but fewer than ten. The J gene is TRBJ2-2, the V gene TRBV7-2; 8 bases agree with TRBD2. CDR1 is SGHTA, CDR2 FQGNSA, per germline. The CDR3 extends over 15 amino acids. V lost 5 bases, J lost 7 bases, and 9 bases stayed unmatched. The DNA of the CDR3 is TGTGCCAGCAGCGCGGGACTAGTCTCAGTCGGGGAGCTGTTTTTT. Its translation is CASSAGLVSVGELFF. The full variable domain, completed using reference TRBV7-2 and TRBJ2-2, is GAGVSQSPSNKVTEKGKDVELRCDPISGHTALYWYRQSLGQGLEFLIYFQGNSAPDKSGLPSDRFSAERTGGSVSTLTIQRTQQEDSAVYLCASSAGLVSVGELFFGEGSRLTVL.